The rows below give T cell receptor beta chains drawn from one sample of a study of early T cells in non-severe SARS-CoV-2 infection. Using its own MiXCR run on the 5' RACE reads, TCRdb lists one record per CDR3 protein. This sample has some 100,000 distinct CDR3 sequences, with about 15% found just once. Specimen: whole blood. The receptors here all came from an adult who was a healthcare worker with PCR-confirmed SARS-CoV-2 infection or an uninfected control (not recorded which). CDR3s include the opening cysteine and the closing phenylalanine or tryptophan. Fields, in order: J gene, V gene, clone size, D gene, CDR3 DNA, CDR3 protein. A D gene is named only where the DNA matches it firmly. The size field is filled for only some rows; it gives once, few, many or a size class.

>TRBJ1-5|TRBV5-1|few|.
TGCGCCAACAGCTCGGGAGGGAATAAGCAGCCCCAGCATTTT
CANSSGGNKQPQHF
>TRBJ1-5|TRBV7-2|few|.
TGTGCCAGCAGCTTATCAGGGGCAAATCAGCCCCAGCATTTT
CASSLSGANQPQHF
>TRBJ1-5|TRBV3-1|.|.
TGTGCCAGCAGCCAAGAGGACAGAAATCAGCCCCAGCATTTT
CASSQEDRNQPQHF
>TRBJ1-1|TRBV19|.|.
TGTGCCAGTAGTACCATCGACAGGCCCGGAGCTTTCTTT
CASSTIDRPGAFF
>TRBJ1-1|TRBV4-1|.|TRBD1
TGCGCCAGCAGCCGATGGACAGGGGGAAAGGCGAACACTGAAGCTTTCTTT
CASSRWTGGKANTEAFF
>TRBJ2-5|TRBV9|.|TRBD1
TGTGCCAGCAGCACCCGGACAGGACGACAAGAGACCCAGTACTTC
CASSTRTGRQETQYF
>TRBJ2-1|TRBV7-8|.|.
TGTGCCAGCAGCCTAGTACCGCCGGTAGTTAACAATGAGCAGTTCTTC
CASSLVPPVVNNEQFF
>TRBJ2-5|TRBV19|many|TRBD2
TGTGCCAGTATGAAGGGACTAGGGACGCATGAGACCCAGTACTTC
CASMKGLGTHETQYF
>TRBJ1-6|TRBV9|few|.
TGTGCCAGCAGTCACGGGGGTTCACCCCTCCACTTT
CASSHGGSPLHF
>TRBJ2-3|TRBV7-3|.|TRBD2
TGTGCCAGCAGCATACTAGCGGGGACTAGCACAGATACGCAGTATTTT
CASSILAGTSTDTQYF
>TRBJ1-6|TRBV29-1|many|TRBD1
TGCAGCGTTGGGGATACAGGGGGTAACAATTCACCCCTCCACTTT
CSVGDTGGNNSPLHF
>TRBJ1-3|TRBV12-3/TRBV12-4|.|.
TGTGCCAGCAGTTTAGACTTCTGGACACGCGGCTCTGGAAACACCATATATTTT
CASSLDFWTRGSGNTIYF
>TRBJ1-6|TRBV5-4|.|.
TGTGCCAGCAGCTTGGATACAAATTCACCCCTCCACTTT
CASSLDTNSPLHF
>TRBJ2-3|TRBV19|many|.
TGTGCCAGTAGTATGGTGGGGTCAGATACGCAGTATTTT
CASSMVGSDTQYF
>TRBJ1-2|TRBV11-2|.|.
TGTGCCAGCAGCCTTAAAGATCGGGGACCCCGCCGTAGCTACACCTTC
CASSLKDRGPRRSYTF
>TRBJ1-5|TRBV12-3/TRBV12-4|.|.
TGTGCCAGCACCTTTCACGGGGGAGACTTGAATCAGCCCCAGCATTTT
CASTFHGGDLNQPQHF
>TRBJ2-2|TRBV27|.|.
TGTGCCAGCAGTTTACGGGCAGGTGCCACCGGGGAGCTGTTTTTT
CASSLRAGATGELFF
>TRBJ1-2|TRBV28|many|.
TGTGCCAGCGGTTTATATGGCTACACCTTC
CASGLYGYTF
>TRBJ2-4|TRBV5-1|.|.
TGCGCCAGCAGCGTACGCCCTCTTGACATTCAGTACTTC
CASSVRPLDIQYF
>TRBJ1-3|TRBV19|.|.
TGTGCCAGTAGTACCGCTTCTGGAAACACCATATATTTT
CASSTASGNTIYF
>TRBJ1-5|TRBV12-3/TRBV12-4|many|.
TGTGCCAGCAGTTCCCGTTACGGAGGGAATAGCAATCAGCCCCAGCATTTT
CASSSRYGGNSNQPQHF
>TRBJ2-1|TRBV12-5|few|.
TGTGCTAGTGGTATCCCCGGGGGCGCGAAAGGTAATGAGCAGTTCTTC
CASGIPGGAKGNEQFF
>TRBJ2-1|TRBV2|few|.
TGTGCCAGCAGACAACTAGGGGTTGGCGTCAATGAGCAGTTCTTC
CASRQLGVGVNEQFF
>TRBJ1-3|TRBV11-2|.|TRBD1
TGTGCCAGCAGCTTCGCGGGACAGGGTGTGAGCAGCTCTGGAAACACCATATATTTT
CASSFAGQGVSSSGNTIYF
>TRBJ1-2|TRBV29-1|few|.
TGCAGCGTTTACGACCGAGCAACTAACTATGGCTACACCTTC
CSVYDRATNYGYTF
>TRBJ1-4|TRBV20-1|.|.
TGCAGTGCTCCGGACCCGTCCTGGGAGGGTGAAAAACTGTTTTTT
CSAPDPSWEGEKLFF
>TRBJ2-3|TRBV4-1|few|.
TGCGCCAGCAGCCAAGTCGGCAGCACAGATACGCAGTATTTT
CASSQVGSTDTQYF
>TRBJ1-3|TRBV25-1|.|.
TGTGCCAGCAGACGGGGCTCTGGAAACACCATATATTTT
CASRRGSGNTIYF
>TRBJ2-3|TRBV24-1|.|TRBD1
TGTGCCACCAGGTCACAGGGGGCTAAGGGAGATACGCAGTATTTT
CATRSQGAKGDTQYF
>TRBJ2-3|TRBV7-8|many|.
TGTGCCAGCAGCTTTTTAGGGGTGCGCACAGATACGCAGTATTTT
CASSFLGVRTDTQYF
>TRBJ2-1|TRBV2|few|TRBD1
TGTGCCAGCAGTGAAACAAGGACAGGGAGAAATGAGCAGTTCTTC
CASSETRTGRNEQFF
>TRBJ2-2|TRBV4-1|many|.
TGCGCCAGCAGCCAAGCTTCAATGTCCGGGGAGCTGTTTTTT
CASSQASMSGELFF
>TRBJ2-1|TRBV6-2/TRBV6-3|.|.
TGTGCCAGCAGCCCATGGGGTGGAAGCGGACACTACAATGAGCAGTTCTTC
CASSPWGGSGHYNEQFF
>TRBJ1-3|TRBV25-1|.|.
TGTGCCAGCAGTGAGGGGAGCTCTGGAAACACCATATATTTT
CASSEGSSGNTIYF
>TRBJ1-6|TRBV11-2|few|.
TGTGCCAGCGGCCCAGTGGGGTTAAATTCACCCCTCCACTTT
CASGPVGLNSPLHF
>TRBJ2-3|TRBV20-1|.|TRBD2
TGCAGTGCTAGAATTTCGGGGGGGTACACAGATACGCAGTATTTT
CSARISGGYTDTQYF
>TRBJ2-5|TRBV18|few|TRBD1
TGTGCCAGCTCTATCCAGGGGGCACAAGAGACCCAGTACTTC
CASSIQGAQETQYF
>TRBJ2-3|TRBV4-2|many|TRBD2
TGTGCCAGCAGCCACCGCAGCGGGGGGGCATCAGATACGCAGTATTTT
CASSHRSGGASDTQYF
>TRBJ2-3|TRBV6-5|few|.
TGTGCCAGCAGTTTTCAGGGTCGCACAGATACGCAGTATTTT
CASSFQGRTDTQYF
>TRBJ2-1|TRBV7-2|.|.
TGTGCCAGCAGCCACCAGGGGAGTGAGCAGTTCTTC
CASSHQGSEQFF
>TRBJ1-1|TRBV5-1|.|.
TGCGCCAGCAGCTTGCAGAGGAGTACTGAAGCTTTCTTT
CASSLQRSTEAFF
>TRBJ1-1|TRBV12-3/TRBV12-4|.|.
TGTGCCAGCAGTTGGGGGGGAGGGCCCACTGAAGCTTTCTTT
CASSWGGGPTEAFF
>TRBJ1-1|TRBV12-3/TRBV12-4|many|TRBD1
TGTGCCAGCACCCGGAGACAGGGAGGCGGTCTTGCCACTGAAGCTTTCTTT
CASTRRQGGGLATEAFF
>TRBJ2-5|TRBV10-3|few|TRBD2
TGTGCCATCAGTGATACGCTGGTGGGCGGGGGGCAAGAGACCCAGTACTTC
CAISDTLVGGGQETQYF
>TRBJ1-2|TRBV29-1|.|TRBD1
TGCAGCGTTTCCTCTCAGGGGGACTATTTCTATGGCTACACCTTC
CSVSSQGDYFYGYTF
>TRBJ1-2|TRBV6-6|few|.
TGTGCCAGCAGTTACGCCTCCGGGATCGACTATGGCTACACCTTC
CASSYASGIDYGYTF